This passage covers 29 T cell receptor beta chains from one sample sequenced in a study of T cells after yellow fever vaccination. MiXCR was run by TCRdb on the 5' RACE reads, yielding one entry per CDR3 protein. The sample consists of 150,000 to 200,000 distinct CDR3 sequences, around 9.3% of them appearing once. The material was CD8+ T cells sorted from PBMCs, obtained 45 days after the yellow fever booster vaccination. These receptors all come from a man aged 18 to 30 who received the YFV17D yellow fever vaccine.

This clonotype appeared a few times. The V call is TRBV5-5, the J call TRBJ2-2; TRBD1 might be the D (6 bases). Germline V lookup: CDR1 SGHKS, CDR2 YYEKEE (reference sequence). CDR3 length equals 15 residues. V lost 4 bases to trimming and J lost 4 bases, with 14 bases between them. This CDR3 is CASSRTQGSTGELFF. DNA for the CDR3: TGTGCCAGCAGCAGAACTCAGGGGTCCACCGGGGAGCTGTTTTTT.

The chain links TRBV4-3 to TRBJ1-1, with unresolved D. The ends were cut back, 1 base at V and 8 bases at J, with 14 bases in the middle. Germline loops: CDR1 LGHNA, CDR2 YSLEER. This CDR3 contains 14 residues. The DNA for the CDR3 is TGCGCCAGCAGCCAAGCCGCCGGGCGGGAAGAAGCTTTCTTT. Translated, it gives CASSQAAGREEAFF.

This clonotype was observed a few times. The J gene is TRBJ2-1, the V gene TRBV9, with a weak D call TRBD2 (5 bases). The V end was cut by 6 bases, the J end by 2 bases, with 12 bases between. The CDR3 spans 14 residues. Germline assignment: CDR1 SGDLS and CDR2 YYNGEE. This chain's CDR3 is CASTQDGAYNEQFF. The CDR3 DNA follows: TGTGCCAGCACCCAAGACGGGGCCTACAATGAGCAGTTCTTC.

This clonotype was counted many times. V gene TRBV12-3 or TRBV12-4 combines with J gene TRBJ2-1; D remains unclear. V lost 6 bases to trimming and J lost 0 bases, with 9 bases between them. This CDR3 region has 14 residues. The CDR3, as DNA: TGTGCCAGCAGCTTATCGAGCTCCTACAATGAGCAGTTCTTC. Residues: CASSLSSSYNEQFF.

This clonotype was recorded a few times. The genes are TRBV27 and TRBJ2-2, with D maybe TRBD1 (5 bases). Germline CDR1 reads MNHEY; CDR2 reads SMNVEV (reference sequence). Trimming took off 5 bases at V and 6 bases at J, with 19 bases between the two ends. The CDR3 consists of 16 residues. CDR3 in amino acids: CASSRIRASGSGELFF. The DNA of the CDR3 is TGTGCCAGCAGTAGGATCAGGGCGTCCGGGTCCGGGGAGCTGTTTTTT.

The chain joins TRBV9 to TRBJ2-1, with 11 nucleotides matching TRBD2. Germline trimming cut 4 bases from V and 6 bases from J; bases unmatched to any gene: 6. Germline CDR1 and CDR2: SGDLS and YYNGEE. The CDR3 is 15 amino acids. CDR3 sequence (DNA): TGTGCCAGCAGCATTAGCGGGGGGGCAGCCAATGAGCAGTTCTTC. Amino acids: CASSISGGAANEQFF.

V gene TRBV5-1 combines with J gene TRBJ2-2, with D maybe TRBD1 (6 bases). The V and J ends lost 4 bases and 6 bases respectively, with 19 bases between them. The CDR3 has 16 residues. CDR1 and CDR2 from the germline V gene are SGHRS and YFSETQ. Here the CDR3 reads CASSPARGLISGELFF. Here the CDR3 DNA reads TGCGCCAGCAGCCCCGCCAGGGGCTTGATCTCCGGGGAGCTGTTTTTT.

This clonotype was recorded many times. The chain recombines TRBV5-5 with TRBJ2-1; D is uncertain. V lost 0 bases, J lost 6 bases, and 10 bases lay in between. Germline V gene sequence: CDR1 SGHKS, CDR2 YYEKEE (reference sequence). The CDR3 is 14 residues long. The CDR3 DNA reads as TGTGCCAGCAGCTTGGGGGGTGGGGTCAATGAGCAGTTCTTC. Translated: CASSLGGGVNEQFF.

Only a few counts were recorded for this clonotype. The genes are TRBV9 and TRBJ2-7; the D gene could be TRBD1 or TRBD2 (6 bases each). The CDR3 is 14 amino acids. Germline values: CDR1 SGDLS, CDR2 YYNGEE. Trimming pared 0 bases from V and 6 bases from J, leaving 13 bases between. This CDR3 reads CASSVVGGSGEQYF. CDR3 DNA: TGTGCCAGCAGCGTAGTCGGGGGCTCGGGCGAGCAGTACTTC.

V gene TRBV6-2 or TRBV6-3 combines with J gene TRBJ1-1, with 10 nucleotides matching TRBD1. Per germline, CDR1 MNHEY and CDR2 SVGEGT. This CDR3 spans 14 amino acids. The V gene end was trimmed by 6 bases and the J gene end by 12 bases; junction bases not matched to a gene: 13. Written as DNA, the CDR3 is TGTGCCAGCAGAGACTGGACCGGGACAGGGGCATCTTTCTTT. Translation gives CASRDWTGTGASFF.

The J gene is TRBJ2-7, the V gene TRBV6-6, with D possibly TRBD1 on 6 matching bases. V was shortened by 2 bases and J by 3 bases, with 8 bases between the two germline ends. In germline, CDR1 is MNHNY, CDR2 SVGAGI (reference sequence). This CDR3 contains 13 residues. The CDR3 region is CASSYNRVYEQYV. CDR3 DNA: TGTGCCAGCAGTTACAACAGGGTCTACGAGCAGTACGTC.

The chain has TRBV7-9 and TRBJ2-1; D is undetermined. Germline lookup yields CDR1 SEHNR and CDR2 FQNEAQ (reference sequence). The CDR3 is 13 amino acids. Trimming took off 3 bases at V and 3 bases at J, with 6 bases between the two ends. This chain's CDR3 is CASSFVHYNEQFF. CDR3 nucleotide sequence: TGTGCCAGCAGCTTTGTTCACTACAATGAGCAGTTCTTC. The entire variable domain, with the rest obtained from reference TRBV7-9 and TRBJ2-1, is as follows: DTGVSQNPRHKITKRGQNVTFRCDPISEHNRLYWYRQTLGQGPEFLTYFQNEAQLEKSRLLSDRFSAERPKGSFSTLEIQRTEQGDSAMYLCASSFVHYNEQFFGPGTRLTVL.

This clonotype was detected many times. The gene calls are TRBV11-2 and TRBJ1-1; the match to TRBD1 covers 12 bases. The V and J ends lost 4 bases and 6 bases, in that order; junction bases with no gene match: 6. The CDR3 loop spans 15 amino acids. The germline V gene has CDR1 SGHAT and CDR2 FQNNGV. CDR3 nucleotides: TGTGCCAGCAGCTGGGGGGACAGGGGGCACGCTGAAGCTTTCTTT. Its translation: CASSWGDRGHAEAFF.

This clonotype was detected only a few times. The rearrangement links TRBV4-3 to TRBJ1-1, with TRBD1 matching over 8 bases. Germline-derived CDR1 and CDR2 are LGHNA and YSLEER. J lost 0 bases, V lost 3 bases, and 3 bases had no gene match. This CDR3 is built from 15 residues. CDR3 bases: TGCGCCAGCAGCCACGGACAGGGTATGAACACTGAAGCTTTCTTT. Protein sequence: CASSHGQGMNTEAFF.

V is TRBV29-1 and J is TRBJ2-1; 8 positions agree with TRBD1. CDR3 length: 13 residues. Germline values: CDR1 SQVTM, CDR2 ANQGSEA. The ends lost 7 bases at V and 6 bases at J; junction bases unmatched: 8. The CDR3 loop is CSGWTGTFNEQFF. CDR3 DNA: TGCAGCGGTTGGACAGGGACATTCAATGAGCAGTTCTTC.

There are a few counts of this clonotype. The rearrangement links TRBV6-1 to TRBJ1-2; D is perhaps TRBD1 (5 bases). V was trimmed by 6 bases and J by 4 bases, leaving 12 bases between them. Germline V lookup: CDR1 MNHNS, CDR2 SASEGT. The CDR3 runs 13 residues. The CDR3 loop is CASSPLGAYGYTF. The DNA of the CDR3 is TGTGCCAGCAGCCCCTTAGGGGCCTATGGCTACACCTTC.

The V and J genes are TRBV7-9 and TRBJ1-2; no clear D gene. CDR1 and CDR2 from the germline V gene are SEHNR and FQNEAQ (reference sequence). The CDR3 has 14 residues. V dropped 1 base and J dropped 2 bases, with 8 bases sitting between them. CDR3 region: CASSLVTGNYGYTF. The CDR3 nucleotides are TGTGCCAGCAGCTTAGTGACCGGGAACTATGGCTACACCTTC.

This clonotype has just a few counts. The chain carries TRBV5-1 and TRBJ2-5, with D possibly being TRBD1 (5 bases). There are 14 residues in the CDR3. Looked up from germline, CDR1 is SGHRS and CDR2 is YFSETQ. With 5 bases removed from V and 1 base from J, the gap between germline ends came to 12 bases. The CDR3 nucleotides read TGCGCCAGCAGGTTCGGCAGGGCCCAAGAGACCCAGTACTTC. Translation: CASRFGRAQETQYF.

In nucleotides, the CDR3 is TGTGCCAGCAGCTTCCGGGGGGTGTTCACAGATACGCAGTATTTT. As protein: CASSFRGVFTDTQYF. The V and J genes are TRBV5-5 and TRBJ2-3; 7 bases align to TRBD2. Germline V CDR1 and CDR2: SGHKS, YYEKEE (reference sequence). This CDR3 has 15 amino acids. V trimming: 2 bases; J trimming: 2 bases; junction bases outside the gene matches: 5.

The chain recombines TRBV7-2 with TRBJ2-2; TRBD2 aligns across 8 bases. This CDR3 region has 16 residues. V dropped 3 bases and J dropped 6; count of bases not matched to a gene: 9. From germline, CDR1 is SGHTA and CDR2 FQGNSA. The CDR3 bases are TGTGCCAGCAGCTTGGGCCTAGCGGGTGCTCCCGGGGAGCTGTTTTTT. Protein product: CASSLGLAGAPGELFF.

This clonotype turned up a few times. This rearrangement joins TRBV12-3 or TRBV12-4 to TRBJ1-4, with 9 bases aligning to TRBD1. Unmatched junction bases numbered 9, after V lost 6 bases and J lost 10 bases. This CDR3 has 14 residues. CDR3 residues: CASRQPGQGRKLFF. Here the CDR3 DNA reads TGTGCCAGCAGGCAGCCGGGACAGGGACGAAAACTGTTTTTT.

The table lists this clonotype with a few counts. This rearrangement joins TRBV19 to TRBJ1-1, with D uncertain. Germline V gene lookup returns CDR1 LNHDA and CDR2 SQIVND (reference sequence). CDR3 length: 13 residues. Trimming left V 3 bases short and J 1 base short, with 6 bases between. As DNA, the CDR3 is TGTGCCAGTAGTATCGGGTCGAACACTGAAGCTTTCTTT. Amino acid sequence: CASSIGSNTEAFF.

This clonotype has only a few counts. V usage is TRBV12-3 or TRBV12-4 and J usage is TRBJ2-7; possibly TRBD1 for D (7 bases). V dropped 8 bases and J dropped 6 bases, with 14 bases sitting between them. The CDR3 has 12 amino acids. CDR3 DNA: TGTGCCAGCGCGGGGACAGCCTTCGAGCAGTACTTC. Protein: CASAGTAFEQYF.

This clonotype came up a few times. The chain has TRBV5-1 and TRBJ2-7, with no clear D. This CDR3 is 17 amino acids long. V dropped 0 bases and J dropped 4 bases, with 20 bases sitting between them. Germline V gene data show CDR1 as SGHRS and CDR2 as YFSETQ. In DNA form, the CDR3 reads TGCGCCAGCAGCTTGGAGGCCACCACACGCCCCCCTTACGAGCAGTACTTC. Translation gives CASSLEATTRPPYEQYF.

This clonotype was observed a handful of times. The chain combines TRBV9 with TRBJ1-1; D gene ambiguous. Germline values: CDR1 SGDLS, CDR2 YYNGEE. The CDR3 spans 16 residues. Between the trimmed V and J ends, which lost 4 bases and 0 bases, there was a span of 16 bases. Here the CDR3 DNA reads TGTGCCAGCAGCCTCGACGGCCGAAAAATGAACACTGAAGCTTTCTTT. Its protein product is CASSLDGRKMNTEAFF. Drawing the rest from reference TRBV9 and TRBJ1-1, the complete variable domain is DSGVTQTPKHLITATGQRVTLRCSPRSGDLSVYWYQQSLDQGLQFLIQYYNGEERAKGNILERFSAQQFPDLHSELNLSSLELGDSALYFCASSLDGRKMNTEAFFGQGTRLTVV.

The chain joins TRBV6-5 to TRBJ2-1; D possibly corresponds to TRBD1 (6 bases). Trimming shortened V by 0 bases and J by 6 bases, and 15 bases separated the two germline ends. The CDR3 length is 16 residues. CDR1 is MNHEY and CDR2 is SVGAGI in the germline V gene. CDR3 region: CASSYSGPVGANEQFF. In DNA, the CDR3 is TGTGCCAGCAGTTACTCGGGACCAGTGGGGGCCAATGAGCAGTTCTTC.

This clonotype was counted many times. The V call is TRBV6-5, the J call TRBJ2-2; tentative D call: TRBD1 (5 bases). In germline, CDR1 is MNHEY, CDR2 SVGAGI. V lost 5 bases and J 4 bases, leaving 14 bases between the germline ends. This CDR3 comprises 15 residues. The CDR3 DNA is TGTGCCAGCAGTCACGACACAGGATCCACCGGGGAGCTGTTTTTT. Amino acids: CASSHDTGSTGELFF.

This chain joins TRBV5-6 and TRBJ1-1; maybe TRBD1 (5 bases). CDR3 length: 13 residues. Germline CDR1 is SGHDT and CDR2 is YYEEEE. V was shortened by 4 bases and J by 11 bases, with 18 bases between the two germline ends. The CDR3 coding sequence is TGTGCCAGCAGCGAACCGGGACGGACTAAGGCTTTCTTT. It encodes CASSEPGRTKAFF.

In DNA form, the CDR3 reads TGTGCCAGCAGCTTAACGGGACGGAGACAAGAGACCCAGTACTTC. Its protein is CASSLTGRRQETQYF. This chain uses TRBV11-2 with TRBJ2-5; either TRBD1 or TRBD2 may supply D (5 bases each). Germline assignment: CDR1 SGHAT and CDR2 FQNNGV. CDR3 size: 15 residues. Trimming pared 2 bases from V and 2 bases from J, leaving 12 bases between.